This TCR beta chain was observed in a study of monozygotic twins with inflammatory bowel disease. Notes on the study in general: Clonotypes shared with others were fewer in IBD patients than in healthy twins, especially with disease activity.

In preparing each TCR library, roughly 3,200 ng of total RNA was used. The template switching step added UMIs that contained a 6-nucleotide sample barcode. TCRdb re-called the 5' RACE reads and catalogs CDR3 proteins one per entry, DNA excluded. The sample table includes some 200,000 distinct CDR3 sequences. For this clonotype: Its antigen is undetermined.

CDR3 length: 17 amino acids. CDR1 and CDR2 (germline): SEHNR, FQNEAQ (reference sequence). Sequenced sample: blood. This chain joins TRBV7-9 and TRBJ1-1. This sequence originates from a human donor with ulcerative colitis or Crohn's disease, or a healthy co-twin of an affected twin (not recorded which). CDR3 sequence reads: CASSWGLGGQTNTEAFF.